A selection of T cell receptor beta chains follows, all from one sample in a study of blood T cell repertoires in COVID-19. Using immunoSEQ multiplex PCR, the repertoire was profiled, and TCRdb retains in-frame clones only, with some absent. Of 250,000 to 350,000 clones detected, around 85% appear once; the ten largest clones hold 0.7% to 0.9%. Source material: peripheral blood. All receptors come from a human donor with COVID-19, enrolled during active disease. The donor label of this sample is uncertain. Both conserved end residues are part of each CDR3. Fields, in order: V gene, J gene, clone size, D gene, CDR3 protein, CDR3 DNA. D genes are given only for firm matches. Some rows mark clone size as missing; the rest say once, few, many or name a class of expanded clone.

TRBV27	TRBJ1-1	NA	TRBD1	CASSLTGARMNTEAFF	TGTGCCAGCAGTTTGACAGGGGCGCGGATGAACACTGAAGCTTTCTTT
TRBV19	TRBJ1-1	NA	NA	CASRRTEAFF	TGTGCCAGCCGTCGTACTGAAGCTTTCTTT
TRBV11-2	TRBJ1-3	NA	NA	CASSFTGPGSGNTIYF	TGTGCCAGCAGCTTCACGGGTCCCGGCTCTGGAAACACCATATATTTT
TRBV11-2	TRBJ1-2	NA	TRBD1	CASSPGTAYYGYTF	TGTGCCAGCAGCCCCGGGACAGCCTACTATGGCTACACCTTC
TRBV19	TRBJ1-2	once	NA	CASRSSGYGYTF	TGTGCCAGTAGATCGTCGGGGTATGGCTACACCTTC
TRBV19	TRBJ1-3	NA	NA	CASSSTGTSYISGNTIYF	TGTGCCAGTAGTTCGACCGGGACAAGTTATATCTCTGGAAACACCATATATTTT
TRBV19	TRBJ2-1	once	NA	CASSQGQPNEQFF	TGTGCCAGTAGTCAAGGACAGCCCAATGAGCAGTTCTTC
TRBV3-1/TRBV3-2	TRBJ2-7	NA	NA	CASSQGSVRPGEQYF	TGTGCCAGCAGCCAAGGCTCGGTACGTCCTGGCGAGCAGTACTTC
TRBV2	TRBJ1-6	NA	TRBD1	CASSDGTGAFNSPLHF	TGTGCCAGCAGTGACGGGACAGGGGCTTTTAATTCACCCCTCCACTTT
TRBV30	TRBJ2-4	NA	TRBD2	CAWRPPGLENIQYF	TGTGCCTGGAGGCCCCCGGGACTAGAAAACATTCAGTACTTC
TRBV27	TRBJ1-2	NA	TRBD1	CASRTQGAPDGYTF	TGTGCCAGCAGAACTCAGGGGGCGCCTGATGGCTACACCTTC
TRBV9	TRBJ1-1	NA	NA	CASSASSGTEAFF	TGTGCCAGCAGCGCGTCCTCCGGGACAGAAGCTTTCTTT